Given below is one TCR beta chain in context. How the authors handled the data: Reference gene primer amplification gave estimated nucleated cell counts. Profiled with immunoSEQ multiplex PCR; TCRdb holds only in-frame clones, not every one. V, J and clone size reflect that table, while D and trimming were determined from the DNA. This table holds 300,000 to 350,000 clones, around nine tenths found once. The record originates from a study of blood T cell repertoires in COVID-19. For the study at large: Acute-phase and convalescent COVID-19 samples originated in the United States, Italy and Spain.

This CDR3 region has 14 residues. CDR1 and CDR2 (germline): MNHEY, SVGAGI. V was trimmed by 8 bases and J by 1 base, leaving 13 bases between them. This chain uses TRBV6-5 with TRBJ2-3; possibly TRBD2 for D (5 bases). This sequence originates from a woman aged 30 to 39 with COVID-19, enrolled during active disease. Material for sequencing was peripheral blood. CDR3 loop: CASWRNGGTDTQYF. The CDR3 region has the DNA TGTGCCAGCTGGAGGAACGGGGGCACAGATACGCAGTATTTT.